Each of the 32 T cell receptor beta chains below was sequenced from the same sample in a study of T cell responses to AZD1222 COVID-19 vaccine. Sequencing used immunoSEQ multiplex PCR; TCRdb keeps in-frame clones, though not all of them. Here the sample spans roughly 100,000 clones, 90% being singletons. Sequenced material: peripheral blood, taken on day 0 of AZD1222 vaccination. These receptors came from an adult in good health.

The chain carries TRBV19 and TRBJ1-6; D is uncertain. CDR3 length: 14 residues. V was clipped by 5 bases and J by 4 bases, with 9 bases between them. The germline CDR1 and CDR2 sequences are LNHDA and SQIVND (reference sequence). The CDR3 loop reads CASSAQGYNSPLHF. The CDR3 coding sequence is TGTGCCAGTAGTGCACAAGGTTATAATTCACCCCTCCACTTT.

The genes are TRBV11-2 and TRBJ2-4, with D possibly matching TRBD2 (5 bases). The length of the CDR3 is 16 residues. V dropped 4 bases and J dropped 1 base, with 14 bases sitting between them. Germline V gene sequence: CDR1 SGHAT, CDR2 FQNNGV. CDR3 in DNA: TGTGCCAGCAGCTCCCCGCGGGCCCTGGCCAAAAACATTCAGTACTTC. Residues: CASSSPRALAKNIQYF. The variable domain in full, with the rest retrieved from reference TRBV11-2 and TRBJ2-4, is EAGVAQSPRYKIIEKRQSVAFWCNPISGHATLYWYQQILGQGPKLLIQFQNNGVVDDSQLPKDRFSAERLKGVDSTLKIQPAKLEDSAVYLCASSSPRALAKNIQYFGAGTRLSVL.

The V call is TRBV9, the J call TRBJ2-1, with a possible D match to TRBD2 (7 bases). The CDR3 sequence is 15 residues long. The V gene's germline CDR1 is SGDLS and CDR2 YYNGEE. Trimming removed 0 bases from V and 3 bases from J, with 10 bases in between. The CDR3 DNA reads as TGTGCCAGCAGCGTAGACGGGGGGCTCTACAATGAGCAGTTCTTC. It encodes CASSVDGGLYNEQFF.

V is TRBV7-9 and J is TRBJ2-5; 9 nucleotides align to TRBD2. Germline V gene data show CDR1 as SEHNR and CDR2 as FQNEAQ (reference sequence). V gave up 3 bases and J gave up 5 bases; unmatched junction bases: 4. The CDR3 is made up of 14 amino acids. CDR3 sequence (DNA): TGTGCCAGCAGCTTGGGACTAGCCTTTGAGACCCAGTACTTC. The encoded protein is CASSLGLAFETQYF. The full variable domain, in which reference TRBV7-9 and TRBJ2-5 provide the parts outside the CDR3, is DTGVSQNPRHKITKRGQNVTFRCDPISEHNRLYWYRQTLGQGPEFLTYFQNEAQLEKSRLLSDRFSAERPKGSFSTLEIQRTEQGDSAMYLCASSLGLAFETQYFGPGTRLLVL.

V is TRBV3-1 (or the pseudogene TRBV3-2) and J is TRBJ2-2, with a possible D match to TRBD2 (6 bases). The CDR3 is 16 amino acids. CDR1 LGHDT and CDR2 YNNKEL come from the germline V gene (reference sequence). The germline V and J ends were trimmed by 3 bases and 5 bases, with 16 bases remaining between them. As DNA, the CDR3 is TGTGCCAGCAGCCAGCTTACGGGGGTGATTACCGGGGAGCTGTTTTTT. Residues: CASSQLTGVITGELFF.

Written as DNA, the CDR3 is TGTGCCAGCAGCTTTCAAAGGGGGGACGAGCAGTACTTC. Residues: CASSFQRGDEQYF. V is TRBV7-3 and J is TRBJ2-7, with D perhaps assigned TRBD1 or TRBD2 (6 bases each). The CDR3 consists of 13 residues. Trimming removed 3 bases at V and 5 bases at J, with 11 bases between. Germline V lookup: CDR1 SGHTA, CDR2 FQGTGA.

The chain carries TRBV7-3 and TRBJ2-2; 8 nucleotides align to TRBD2. Germline trimming cut 5 bases from V and 2 bases from J; bases unmatched to any gene: 16. The CDR3 totals 19 residues. From germline, CDR1 is SGHTA and CDR2 FQGTGA. The CDR3: CASSPRFLGGADNTGELFF. CDR3 DNA sequence: TGTGCCAGCAGCCCTAGGTTCCTCGGGGGGGCGGATAACACCGGGGAGCTGTTTTTT.

This chain connects TRBV5-8 to TRBJ1-2, with D possibly TRBD1 on 6 matching bases. CDR3 length: 14 residues. V lost 5 bases and J lost 4, with 15 bases in between. Germline CDR1 SGHTS, CDR2 YDEGEE. CDR3 nucleotide sequence: TGTGCCAGCAGACACAAGGGGGGAGGCTATGGCTACACCTTC. It codes for CASRHKGGGYGYTF.

The rearrangement joins TRBV5-1 to TRBJ2-2; no clear D. The CDR3 spans 16 residues. CDR1 and CDR2 (germline): SGHRS, YFSETQ. Trimming took 0 bases from V and 1 from J, leaving 10 bases between them. The CDR3 DNA sequence: TGCGCCAGCAGCTTGGCGGGCAGTTTGAACACCGGGGAGCTGTTTTTT. Protein product: CASSLAGSLNTGELFF.

The chain employs TRBV18 and TRBJ1-6; TRBD1 is a possible D gene (5 bases). Germline CDR1 reads KGHSH; CDR2 reads LQKENI. The CDR3 sequence is 15 residues long. Trimming stripped 3 bases from V and 9 bases from J, with 15 bases between. The CDR3 loop is CASSPDGGSLSPLHF. CDR3 DNA: TGTGCCAGCTCACCGGACGGGGGTAGTCTTTCACCCCTCCACTTT.

The chain links TRBV6-6 to TRBJ1-2; D unresolved. The CDR3 sequence is 12 residues long. CDR1 and CDR2 (germline): MNHNY, SVGAGI (reference sequence). V lost 6 bases to trimming and J lost 1 base, with 6 bases between them. The CDR3 is CASSNVNYGYTF. CDR3 nucleotide sequence: TGTGCCAGCAGCAACGTTAACTATGGCTACACCTTC.

To note about this clone: Other DNA sequences from this sample encode an identical CDR3 as well. The chain employs TRBV2 and TRBJ2-7, with TRBD1 matching 7 bases. The germline V gene has CDR1 SNHLY and CDR2 FYNNEI. This CDR3 spans 15 amino acids. Losses at the gene ends were 2 bases for V and 3 bases for J; bases not matched to a gene: 7. The CDR3 loop reads CASSELFRDSYEQYF. The CDR3 DNA reads as TGTGCCAGCAGTGAACTATTCCGGGACAGCTACGAGCAGTACTTC. Together with reference TRBV2 and TRBJ2-7, the CDR3 gives the full variable domain: EPEVTQTPSHQVTQMGQEVILRCVPISNHLYFYWYRQILGQKVEFLVSFYNNEISEKSEIFDDQFSVERPDGSNFTLKIRSTKLEDSAMYFCASSELFRDSYEQYFGPGTRLTVT.

The chain links TRBV10-3 to TRBJ2-5, with 7 positions matching TRBD1. This CDR3 is 14 amino acids long. Germline V lookup: CDR1 ENHRY, CDR2 SYGVKD. Unmatched junction bases numbered 5, after V lost 3 bases and J lost 4 bases. This CDR3 reads CAISDPRDRETQYF. DNA of the CDR3: TGTGCCATCAGTGATCCCCGGGACAGAGAGACCCAGTACTTC.

CDR3 bases: TGCGCCAGCAGCCCTTCCAGGGCCCAGCCCCAGCATTTT. Amino acids: CASSPSRAQPQHF. The V call is TRBV4-3, the J call TRBJ1-5; D is perhaps TRBD1 (5 bases). CDR3 length: 13 residues. Trimming took off 4 bases at V and 7 bases at J, with 11 bases between the two ends. CDR1 is LGHNA and CDR2 is YSLEER in the germline V gene.

This sequence joins TRBV30 and TRBJ1-4; the D is unclear. Germline-derived CDR1 and CDR2 are GTSNPN and SVGIG (reference sequence). V lost 2 bases, J lost 8 bases, and 12 bases lay in between. This CDR3 has 13 residues. CDR3 DNA sequence: TGTGCCTGGAGTACGGGGATAGGGGAAAAACTGTTTTTT. Translation: CAWSTGIGEKLFF.

The chain is built from TRBV29-1 and TRBJ2-1, with D unclear. Germline assignment: CDR1 SQVTM and CDR2 ANQGSEA. This CDR3 has 14 amino acids. Trimming shortened V by 3 bases and J by 0 bases, and 9 bases separated the two germline ends. CDR3 in DNA: TGCAGCGTTGAGGTTCTGAGCTCCTACAATGAGCAGTTCTTC. It encodes CSVEVLSSYNEQFF.

The V and J genes are TRBV5-1 and TRBJ1-2, with D perhaps TRBD1 (6 bases). Trimming shortened V by 1 base and J by 1 base, and 11 bases separated the two germline ends. The CDR3 spans 15 residues. Germline CDR1 is SGHRS and CDR2 is YFSETQ. DNA of the CDR3: TGCGCCAGCAGCTTGTGGCAGGGGAATAACTATGGCTACACCTTC. It encodes CASSLWQGNNYGYTF.

Here the CDR3 DNA reads TGTGCCTATCTGGGGCCGCTTAAGGTCTATGGCTACACCTTC. Translated: CAYLGPLKVYGYTF. The gene calls are TRBV5-8 and TRBJ1-2, with D perhaps matching TRBD1 (5 bases). CDR1 is SGHTS and CDR2 is YDEGEE in the germline V gene. CDR3 length: 14 amino acids. The V gene lost 10 bases and the J gene lost 4 bases, with 20 bases spanning the gap.

In this sample, this clone turned up once. The V and J genes are TRBV3-1 (or the pseudogene TRBV3-2) and TRBJ2-1; 7 positions match TRBD2. CDR1 is LGHDT and CDR2 is YNNKEL in the germline V gene (reference sequence). Unmatched junction bases numbered 16, after V lost 4 bases and J lost 10 bases. This CDR3 spans 16 amino acids. CDR3 amino acids: CASSRRGRSGVGEQFF. DNA of the CDR3: TGTGCCAGCAGCCGAAGGGGTAGGAGCGGGGTGGGCGAGCAGTTCTTC.

The V gene is TRBV29-1, the J gene TRBJ2-2; TRBD1 might be the D (6 bases). Trimming left V 2 bases short and J 6 bases short, with 13 bases between. This CDR3 has 14 amino acids. Germline assignment: CDR1 SQVTM and CDR2 ANQGSEA. CDR3 bases: TGCAGCGTTGAATTGGCAGGGGCACCCGGGGAGCTGTTTTTT. This encodes CSVELAGAPGELFF.

The V gene is TRBV7-3, the J gene TRBJ2-7, with TRBD1 matching over 7 bases. CDR3 size: 15 residues. The V gene end was trimmed by 1 base and the J gene end by 4 bases; junction bases not matched to a gene: 7. Germline lookup yields CDR1 SGHTA and CDR2 FQGTGA. Here the CDR3 reads CASSLRGGASYEQYF. The CDR3 nucleotides are TGTGCCAGCAGCTTAAGAGGGGGCGCTTCGTACGAGCAGTACTTC. The variable domain in full, completed from reference TRBV7-3 and TRBJ2-7, reads GAGVSQTPSNKVTEKGKYVELRCDPISGHTALYWYRQSLGQGPEFLIYFQGTGAADDSGLPNDRFFAVRPEGSVSTLKIQRTERGDSAVYLCASSLRGGASYEQYFGPGTRLTVT.

The chain links TRBV7-8 to TRBJ1-5; D unresolved. CDR1 SGHVS and CDR2 FQNEAQ come from the germline V gene. The CDR3 loop spans 16 amino acids. V was pared by 1 base and J by 0 bases, with 10 bases between. In DNA, the CDR3 is TGTGCCAGCAGCTTAGAGGACGGAAATAGCAATCAGCCCCAGCATTTT. Translating gives CASSLEDGNSNQPQHF. Supplemented by reference TRBV7-8 and TRBJ1-5, the full variable domain reads GAGVSQSPRYKVAKRGQDVALRCDPISGHVSLFWYQQALGQGPEFLTYFQNEAQLDKSGLPSDRFFAERPEGSVSTLKIQRTQQEDSAVYLCASSLEDGNSNQPQHFGDGTRLSIL.

This chain joins TRBV7-9 and TRBJ1-5; TRBD1 matches at 8 bases. Looked up from germline, CDR1 is SEHNR and CDR2 is FQNEAQ (reference sequence). V lost 3 bases to trimming and J lost 8 bases; unmatched junction nucleotides: 3. The CDR3 is 13 amino acids. For the CDR3, the DNA is TGTGCCAGCAGCTTGGCAGGGGGCAAGCCCCAGCATTTT. Its protein product is CASSLAGGKPQHF.

The rearrangement links TRBV6-2 or TRBV6-3 to TRBJ1-1; no definite D call. With 2 bases removed from V and 3 bases from J, the gap between germline ends came to 10 bases. Germline CDR1 and CDR2: MNHEY and SVGEGT. The CDR3 length is 14 residues. CDR3 protein: CASSYGGGHTEAFF. Here the CDR3 DNA reads TGTGCCAGCAGTTACGGAGGTGGACACACTGAAGCTTTCTTT.

The J gene is TRBJ2-5, the V gene TRBV9; possibly TRBD1 for D (6 bases). V was cut by 4 bases and J by 4 bases, with 17 bases left in between. This CDR3 is 15 amino acids long. Per the germline V gene, CDR1 is SGDLS and CDR2 is YYNGEE. The CDR3 coding sequence is TGTGCCAGCAGCTCGCCCAATACAGGGCGAGAGACCCAGTACTTC. Translating gives CASSSPNTGRETQYF.

The V call is TRBV6-5, the J call TRBJ1-2; TRBD1 agrees at 8 bases. The CDR3 has 16 amino acids. J lost 8 bases, V lost 4 bases, and 15 bases had no gene match. The germline V gene encodes CDR1 MNHEY and CDR2 SVGAGI. The CDR3: CASSCQQGGSLGGYTF. In DNA form, the CDR3 reads TGTGCCAGCAGTTGCCAACAGGGGGGCTCTCTAGGGGGCTACACCTTC.

The chain carries TRBV9 and TRBJ2-1, with 8 bases aligning to TRBD2. Per the germline V gene, CDR1 is SGDLS and CDR2 is YYNGEE. J lost 2 bases, V lost 3 bases, and 4 bases had no gene match. CDR3 size: 15 residues. In DNA form, the CDR3 reads TGTGCCAGCAGCGCCGGGACTAGTCCCTACAATGAGCAGTTCTTC. Protein: CASSAGTSPYNEQFF.

The chain couples TRBV6-2 or TRBV6-3 to TRBJ1-2; D is ambiguous. Trimming removed 0 bases from V and 1 base from J, with 15 bases in between. The CDR3 has 17 residues. Germline loops: CDR1 MNHEY, CDR2 SVGEGT. CDR3 in DNA: TGTGCCAGCAGTTACTCGAGTATGGTAAGCCATAACTATGGCTACACCTTC. Its protein is CASSYSSMVSHNYGYTF.

This chain links TRBV18 with TRBJ1-4; a weak D match, TRBD1 (6 bases). The CDR3 loop spans 15 amino acids. Germline V CDR1 and CDR2: KGHSH, LQKENI. Trimming pared 4 bases from V and 0 bases from J, leaving 9 bases between. The CDR3 DNA sequence: TGTGCCAGCTCACGCAACAGGGCAACTAATGAAAAACTGTTTTTT. Protein sequence: CASSRNRATNEKLFF.

V and J are TRBV10-2 and TRBJ1-5; D is possibly TRBD1 (5 bases). V gave up 4 bases and J gave up 2 bases, with 9 bases separating them. CDR3 length: 14 amino acids. Germline V gives CDR1 WSHSY, CDR2 SAAADI. This CDR3 is CASSGVGGNQPQHF. The CDR3 DNA follows: TGCGCCAGCAGTGGAGTGGGGGGCAATCAGCCCCAGCATTTT.

The chain has TRBV9 and TRBJ1-2, with 7 bases aligning to TRBD1. Per germline, CDR1 SGDLS and CDR2 YYNGEE. With V trimmed by 0 bases and J by 3 bases, 5 bases remained unmatched. The CDR3 runs to 15 residues. The CDR3 DNA sequence: TGTGCCAGCAGCGTAGCAAACAGGGGCCACTATGGCTACACCTTC. Protein: CASSVANRGHYGYTF.

This chain joins TRBV14 and TRBJ2-7; no clear D gene. Trimming removed 4 bases from V and 6 bases from J, with 13 bases in between. The CDR3 is 13 residues long. CDR1 SGHDN and CDR2 FVKESK come from the germline V gene. CDR3 protein: CASSRLPLIEQYF. Written as DNA, the CDR3 is TGTGCCAGCAGCCGCCTCCCGTTGATCGAGCAGTACTTC.